The 2 T cell receptor beta chains given below trace back to one sample, sequenced in a study of CD8 T cells in Susac syndrome. RNA amounts of roughly 0.45 to 1 ug underwent reverse transcription with random hexamers. TCRdb re-called the immunoSEQ multiplex PCR reads through MiXCR, storing one row per CDR3 protein. The table records about 250,000 distinct CDR3 sequences, about 94% of them present only once. The specimen was CD4+ T cells from PBMCs. The receptor set was obtained from a human donor with multiple sclerosis.

V gene TRBV7-3 combines with J gene TRBJ2-5; D is uncertain. The germline V gene encodes CDR1 SGHTA and CDR2 FQGTGA. V lost 3 bases and J lost 5, with 13 bases in between. This CDR3 spans 14 amino acids. The CDR3 nucleotides read TGTGCCAGCAGCTTCGGTGGTCCTGGGGAGACCCAGTACTTC. It encodes CASSFGGPGETQYF.

The CDR3 region is CASRGTTQETQYF. The CDR3 nucleotides are TGCGCCAGCAGGGGGACTACACAAGAGACCCAGTACTTC. The genes are TRBV5-1 and TRBJ2-5; 7 bases fit TRBD2. Losses at the gene ends were 5 bases for V and 2 bases for J; bases not matched to a gene: 3. The CDR3 spans 13 residues. The germline gives CDR1 SGHRS, CDR2 YFSETQ.